The 25 T cell receptor beta chains presented below share a single source sample, sequenced in a study of spatial heterogeneity in lung cancer. TCRdb re-derived calls from the 5' RACE reads in MiXCR, one entry per CDR3 protein. The table has approximately 40,000 distinct CDR3 sequences, approximately 5.5% seen once. Documented time point: sample taken at primary tumor resection. The sequencing here drew on PBMCs, taken at surgery. The receptors derive from a female donor with early-stage non-small cell lung cancer.

This clonotype was observed many times. The chain carries TRBV9 and TRBJ2-3; 9 nucleotides line up with TRBD2. Trimming cost V 4 bases and J 6 bases; bases outside gene matches: 6. CDR1 is SGDLS and CDR2 is YYNGEE in the germline V gene. The CDR3 totals 14 residues. CDR3 nucleotide sequence: TGTGCCAGCAGCCCCGGGACTAGCAGTGATACGCAGTATTTT. Translated, it gives CASSPGTSSDTQYF.

This clonotype has ten or more counts. V gene TRBV6-1 combines with J gene TRBJ2-3, with D unclear. The ends were cut back, 3 bases at V and 2 bases at J, with 9 bases in the middle. The germline CDR1 and CDR2 sequences are MNHNS and SASEGT. CDR3 length equals 14 residues. Here the CDR3 reads CASSDSSPTDTQYF. CDR3 bases: TGTGCCAGCAGTGATAGCAGCCCCACAGATACGCAGTATTTT.

This chain connects TRBV5-1 to TRBJ2-7; D unclear. Trimming stripped 7 bases from V and 3 bases from J, with 11 bases between. The CDR3 is 12 residues long. Germline V CDR1 and CDR2: SGHRS, YFSETQ. CDR3 loop: CASGLEGYEQYF. DNA for the CDR3: TGCGCCAGCGGATTAGAAGGCTACGAGCAGTACTTC. The full variable domain, its missing parts supplied by reference TRBV5-1 and TRBJ2-7, is KAGVTQTPRYLIKTRGQQVTLSCSPISGHRSVSWYQQTPGQGLQFLFEYFSETQRNKGNFPGRFSGRQFSNSRSEMNVSTLELGDSALYLCASGLEGYEQYFGPGTRLTVT.

This clonotype has a handful of counts. V gene TRBV28 combines with J gene TRBJ1-5, with D possibly TRBD1 on 5 matching bases. Germline V lookup: CDR1 MDHEN, CDR2 SYDVKM. V gave up 2 bases and J gave up 2 bases, with 10 bases separating them. The CDR3 is 15 amino acids. This CDR3 is CASSLRGERNQPQHF. Written as DNA, the CDR3 is TGTGCCAGCAGTTTAAGGGGAGAACGCAATCAGCCCCAGCATTTT.

The chain recombines TRBV2 with TRBJ2-2, with a weak D call TRBD2 (6 bases). Trimming took off 5 bases at V and 3 bases at J, with 10 bases between the two ends. The germline CDR1 and CDR2 sequences are SNHLY and FYNNEI. The CDR3 runs to 14 residues. In DNA, the CDR3 is TGTGCCAGCAGTACTAGCCGGTACACCGGGGAGCTGTTTTTT. Translation: CASSTSRYTGELFF.

The rearrangement links TRBV5-1 to TRBJ1-1; D is uncertain. This CDR3 has 13 residues. With 0 bases removed from V and 4 bases from J, the gap between germline ends came to 7 bases. Germline V gene lookup returns CDR1 SGHRS and CDR2 YFSETQ. CDR3 DNA: TGCGCCAGCAGCTTGGCCGGCCTCACTGAAGCTTTCTTT. Encoded protein: CASSLAGLTEAFF.

This clonotype was counted at least ten times. The rearrangement uses TRBV5-1 and TRBJ1-1; D gene uncertain. The germline V gene has CDR1 SGHRS and CDR2 YFSETQ. The CDR3 runs to 14 residues. V was shortened by 3 bases and J by 5 bases, with 14 bases between the two germline ends. CDR3 residues: CASSSGLPKTEAFF. Written as DNA, the CDR3 is TGCGCCAGCAGCTCTGGACTTCCAAAGACTGAAGCTTTCTTT.

This clonotype was detected many times. This chain connects TRBV15 to TRBJ2-1; TRBD1 might be the D (6 bases). Between the trimmed V and J ends, which lost 9 bases and 0 bases, there was a span of 24 bases. Germline lookup yields CDR1 LNHNV and CDR2 YYDKDF (reference sequence). This CDR3 region has 18 residues. CDR3 sequence (DNA): TGTGCCACGACCACTACGACCAGGGGCCCGAGCTCCTACAATGAGCAGTTCTTC. This codes for CATTTTTRGPSSYNEQFF.

In its sample, this clonotype was seen many times. The chain carries TRBV18 and TRBJ2-1, with TRBD2 matching over 14 bases. The V gene end was trimmed by 6 bases and the J gene end by 5 bases; junction bases not matched to a gene: 3. The CDR3 consists of 15 residues. Germline V gene data show CDR1 as KGHSH and CDR2 as LQKENI. The CDR3 sequence is CASSRGLAGDNEQFF. CDR3 sequence (DNA): TGTGCCAGCTCCCGGGGACTAGCGGGGGACAATGAGCAGTTCTTC.

In its sample, this clonotype was seen many times. The CDR3 bases are TGTGCCAGCAGCATGGGACGGGTTAACACTGAAGCTTTCTTT. Protein sequence: CASSMGRVNTEAFF. V usage is TRBV7-3 and J usage is TRBJ1-1, with D maybe TRBD1 (5 bases). CDR1 and CDR2 (germline): SGHTA, FQGTGA. The CDR3 is 14 amino acids. Trimming left V 5 bases short and J 2 bases short, with 12 bases between. The complete variable domain, with remaining parts taken from reference TRBV7-3 and TRBJ1-1, reads GAGVSQTPSNKVTEKGKYVELRCDPISGHTALYWYRQSLGQGPEFLIYFQGTGAADDSGLPNDRFFAVRPEGSVSTLKIQRTERGDSAVYLCASSMGRVNTEAFFGQGTRLTVV.

This clonotype occurred many times. CDR3 in amino acids: CASSLALAENIQYF. CDR3 DNA: TGCGCCAGCAGCTTGGCACTAGCGGAAAACATTCAGTACTTC. The chain links TRBV5-1 to TRBJ2-4, with TRBD2 matching 8 bases. The germline gives CDR1 SGHRS, CDR2 YFSETQ. With V trimmed by 0 bases and J by 5 bases, 1 base remained unmatched. The CDR3 runs 14 residues.

In its sample, this clonotype was seen a few times. The rearrangement joins TRBV2 to TRBJ2-7, with D possibly TRBD2 on 6 matching bases. Germline values: CDR1 SNHLY, CDR2 FYNNEI. Between the trimmed V and J ends, which lost 5 bases and 7 bases, there was a span of 6 bases. The CDR3 has 10 amino acids. CDR3 nucleotides: TGTGCCAGCAGTCGGGGGGAGCAGTACTTC. Translated: CASSRGEQYF.

By sample share, this clonotype is medium-sized. The chain joins TRBV7-9 to TRBJ2-3; 8 bases fit TRBD2. CDR3 size: 16 residues. Trimming at V came to 2 bases and at J to 2 bases, leaving 6 bases not matched to a gene. CDR1 is SEHNR, CDR2 FQNEAQ, per germline (reference sequence). The CDR3 nucleotides read TGTGCCAGCAGCTTACCCCAGCGGGGGAACACAGATACGCAGTATTTT. It encodes CASSLPQRGNTDTQYF.

The J gene is TRBJ1-6, the V gene TRBV7-3; D may be TRBD1 (6 bases). This CDR3 has 15 amino acids. V lost 4 bases to trimming and J lost 0 bases, with 7 bases between them. CDR1 SGHTA and CDR2 FQGTGA come from the germline V gene. The CDR3 spells CASSSDSSYNSPLHF. In nucleotides, the CDR3 is TGTGCCAGCAGCTCGGACAGCTCCTATAATTCACCCCTCCACTTT. Full variable domain (outside the CDR3, taken from reference TRBV7-3 and TRBJ1-6): GAGVSQTPSNKVTEKGKYVELRCDPISGHTALYWYRQSLGQGPEFLIYFQGTGAADDSGLPNDRFFAVRPEGSVSTLKIQRTERGDSAVYLCASSSDSSYNSPLHFGNGTRLTVT.

In this sample, this clonotype turned up many times. The DNA of the CDR3 is TGTGCCAGCAGCTTATTGGCAGGGAGCGAGCAGTACTTC. Amino acids: CASSLLAGSEQYF. This rearrangement joins TRBV7-9 to TRBJ2-7; D possibly matches TRBD1 or TRBD2 (5 bases each). V was pared by 2 bases and J by 6 bases, with 11 bases between. Germline V lookup: CDR1 SEHNR, CDR2 FQNEAQ (reference sequence). The CDR3 is 13 amino acids.

This clonotype has only a few counts. V is TRBV6-1 and J is TRBJ1-5, with no clear D. The V gene's germline CDR1 is MNHNS and CDR2 SASEGT. The CDR3 covers 15 residues. Trimming left V 0 bases short and J 0 bases short, with 6 bases between. CDR3 in DNA: TGTGCCAGCAGTGAAGCTAGCTATAGCAATCAGCCCCAGCATTTT. It is translated as CASSEASYSNQPQHF.

This chain links TRBV7-9 with TRBJ2-3, with D possibly TRBD2 on 7 matching bases. Germline lookup yields CDR1 SEHNR and CDR2 FQNEAQ (reference sequence). The CDR3 loop spans 18 amino acids. V was shortened by 1 base and J by 0 bases, with 17 bases between the two germline ends. The CDR3 nucleotides are TGTGCCAGCAGCTTAGGATTCCGGGGGGCAGTGAGCACAGATACGCAGTATTTT. Translated: CASSLGFRGAVSTDTQYF.

This clonotype was counted between two and nine times. The V gene is TRBV19, the J gene TRBJ2-1; D uncertain. This CDR3 spans 14 amino acids. The ends were cut back, 7 bases at V and 9 bases at J, with 19 bases in the middle. Looked up from germline, CDR1 is LNHDA and CDR2 is SQIVND (reference sequence). The CDR3 DNA reads as TGTGCCAGTAAGGGCAGTGAACCAAGAGCTGAGCAGTTCTTC. Protein product: CASKGSEPRAEQFF.

The chain has TRBV5-6 and TRBJ2-7; TRBD1 matches 9 bases. This CDR3 contains 15 residues. V lost 6 bases and J lost 2; bases outside the gene matches: 9. Germline V gene data show CDR1 as SGHDT and CDR2 as YYEEEE. CDR3 amino acids: CASNVNRGLTYEQYF. Here the CDR3 DNA reads TGTGCCAGCAACGTAAACAGGGGGCTAACCTACGAGCAGTACTTC.

There are many counts of this clonotype. This sequence joins TRBV4-1 and TRBJ2-3; the D is unclear. V was cut by 1 base and J by 4 bases, with 15 bases left in between. The CDR3 has 16 residues. CDR1 is MGHRA and CDR2 is YSYEKL in the germline V gene. The CDR3, as DNA: TGCGCCAGCAGCCAAGTCCTTTCGCTTGGGGCAGATACGCAGTATTTT. Its protein is CASSQVLSLGADTQYF.

This clonotype was counted ten times or more. The J gene is TRBJ2-5, the V gene TRBV10-3; maybe TRBD1 (5 bases). There are 14 residues in the CDR3. Germline V CDR1 and CDR2: ENHRY, SYGVKD. Between the trimmed V and J ends, which lost 6 bases and 5 bases, there was a span of 16 bases. The CDR3 spells CAIRDPRVGETQYF. CDR3 DNA sequence: TGTGCCATCAGGGACCCCAGGGTGGGGGAGACCCAGTACTTC.

This clonotype was detected only a few times. V and J are TRBV5-4 and TRBJ1-1, with D perhaps matching TRBD1 (6 bases). CDR1 and CDR2 from the germline V gene are SGHNT and YYREEE (reference sequence). The germline V and J ends were trimmed by 3 bases and 3 bases, with 18 bases remaining between them. The CDR3 sequence is 16 residues long. The CDR3 bases are TGTGCCAGCAGCTACTCCCGGGGGGGGCGATACACTGAAGCTTTCTTT. It yields the protein CASSYSRGGRYTEAFF. Drawing the rest from reference TRBV5-4 and TRBJ1-1, the complete variable domain is ETGVTQSPTHLIKTRGQQVTLRCSSQSGHNTVSWYQQALGQGPQFIFQYYREEENGRGNFPPRFSGLQFPNYSSELNVNALELDDSALYLCASSYSRGGRYTEAFFGQGTRLTVV.

The rearrangement uses TRBV6-6 and TRBJ1-2; no definite D call. The V and J ends lost 6 bases and 4 bases respectively, with 12 bases between them. The length of the CDR3 is 13 residues. Germline V gives CDR1 MNHNY, CDR2 SVGAGI (reference sequence). The CDR3 coding sequence is TGTGCCAGCAGCTCAACTAAAGGCTATGGCTACACCTTC. Translation gives CASSSTKGYGYTF.

This clonotype was observed a handful of times. The chain joins TRBV12-3 or TRBV12-4 to TRBJ2-5, with unresolved D. The CDR3 totals 13 residues. With 3 bases removed from V and 5 bases from J, the gap between germline ends came to 10 bases. In nucleotides, the CDR3 is TGTGCCAGCAGTTTGCTGCGGTCGGAGACCCAGTACTTC. It is translated as CASSLLRSETQYF.

The rearrangement uses TRBV6-2 or TRBV6-3 and TRBJ2-7; TRBD1 might be the D (6 bases). CDR1 is MNHEY and CDR2 is SVGEGT in the germline V gene. This CDR3 spans 12 amino acids. The V end lost 11 bases, the J end lost 5 bases, and 16 bases lay between the germline ends. The CDR3 region is CAGKNREDEQYF. The DNA of the CDR3 is TGTGCCGGCAAGAACAGGGAAGACGAGCAGTACTTC.